This is a list of T cell receptor beta chains from one sample in a study of STAT5B mutations in CD4+ large granular lymphocyte leukemia. Sequencing used immunoSEQ multiplex PCR; TCRdb keeps in-frame clones, though not all of them. The repertoire holds tens of thousands of clones, with 70% as singletons. The source material was CD4+ T cells from blood buffy coats. These TCRs come from a human donor in good health. Each CDR3 is given with its conserved first and last residue. The D gene is left open where the match is weak. A row's size may be missing; if present it is once, few, many or a size class.

>-|TRBV9|TRBJ1-1|-
TGTGCCAGCAGCGTAGGTTGGGAAGGTACGGAAGCTTTCTTT
CASSVGWEGTEAFF
>-|TRBV9|TRBJ1-3|TRBD1
TGTGCCAGCAGCACCGGACAGGTTGGAAACACCATATATTTT
CASSTGQVGNTIYF
>-|TRBV5-4|TRBJ1-6|TRBD1
TGTGCAACTCAAACAGGGGGCGGCTCCTATAATTCACCCCTCCACTTT
CATQTGGGSYNSPLHF
>few|TRBV11-2|TRBJ1-2|-
TGTGCCAGCAGCTTAGATGGTCGGCAGGTCTATGGCTACACCTTC
CASSLDGRQVYGYTF
>-|TRBV5-7|TRBJ1-5|-
TGTGCCAGCAGCTTGCCGGGGAATCAGCCCCAGCATTTT
CASSLPGNQPQHF
>-|TRBV10-1|TRBJ2-7|-
TGCGCCAGCAGTGATAGGGGCGGAATCCTCTCCTACGAGCAGTACTTC
CASSDRGGILSYEQYF
>few|TRBV19|TRBJ1-2|TRBD1
TGTGCCAGTAGTATATTGGACAGGGGAAACTATGGCTACACCTTC
CASSILDRGNYGYTF
>-|TRBV5-4|TRBJ1-4|-
TGTGCCAGCCCGGGGAGGGTCCTATCTGATGAAAAACTGTTTTTT
CASPGRVLSDEKLFF
>-|TRBV4-1|TRBJ1-2|TRBD1
TGCGCCAGCAGCCAAGAAGGGACAGGGACTTCGGGTGGTGGCTACACCTTC
CASSQEGTGTSGGGYTF
>-|TRBV30|TRBJ1-3|-
TGTGCCTGGAGTGGCCTTAGGACCTCCGGGCAACCTGCAAGGGGAAACACCATATATTTT
CAWSGLRTSGQPARGNTIYF
>-|TRBV5-1|TRBJ1-4|-
TGCGCCAGCAGCTCGTCACCCACGCAGGAAAAACTGTTTTTT
CASSSSPTQEKLFF
>-|TRBV2|TRBJ2-3|TRBD1
TGTGCCAGCAACCGGGACAGAAACACAGATACGCAGTATTTT
CASNRDRNTDTQYF
>-|TRBV5-1|TRBJ2-5|TRBD1
TGCGCCAGCAGCTTGAGTATCGGACAGGGTAGTTTAGAGACCCAGTACTTC
CASSLSIGQGSLETQYF
>-|TRBV6-1|TRBJ1-6|-
TGTGCCAGCAGTGGAGTTAAAGTGTCACCCCTCCACTTT
CASSGVKVSPLHF
>few|TRBV4-2|TRBJ1-1|-
TGTGCCAGCAGCCAAACGGTACAGGGTAACACTGAAGCTTTCTTT
CASSQTVQGNTEAFF
>-|TRBV11-2|TRBJ1-4|-
TGTGCCAGCAGCTTAGCCCCCTCCAATGAAAAACTGTTTTTT
CASSLAPSNEKLFF
>-|TRBV29-1|TRBJ2-7|-
TGCAGCGTTGAATCGACGGGTCTCTACGAGCAGTACTTC
CSVESTGLYEQYF
>-|TRBV18|TRBJ1-1|-
TGTGCCAGCTCAGCCGGGAGCACTGAAGCTTTCTTT
CASSAGSTEAFF
>-|TRBV7-2|TRBJ2-5|-
TGTGCCAGCAGCTTCCAAGGGGGGCCTGAGGAAACCCAGTACTTC
CASSFQGGPEETQYF
>once|TRBV4-1|TRBJ2-5|-
TGCGCCAGCAGCCCCCCCGCAGGGGCCGGGGAGACCCAGTACTTC
CASSPPAGAGETQYF
>few|TRBV10-3|TRBJ1-5|TRBD1
TGTGCCATCAGTGAGTCGGAGACAGGGAACAATCAGCCCCAGCATTTT
CAISESETGNNQPQHF
>-|TRBV27|TRBJ2-6|-
TGTGCCAGCAGTTGGGGGAAGGGGTCCTCTGGGGCCAACGTCCTGACTTTC
CASSWGKGSSGANVLTF
>-|TRBV27|TRBJ2-2|-
TGTGCCAGCAGCCTATCGTGGCAATTTATCACCGGGGAGCTGTTTTTT
CASSLSWQFITGELFF
>few|TRBV2|TRBJ1-6|TRBD1
TGTGCCAGCAGTGCTTCAGACAGGGATAATTCACCCCTCCACTTT
CASSASDRDNSPLHF
>once|TRBV11-2|TRBJ2-1|TRBD2
TGTGCCAGCAGCCCCGCCCTAGCGGGGGGGCGGAATGAGCAGTTCTTC
CASSPALAGGRNEQFF
>-|TRBV4-1|TRBJ1-2|TRBD1
TGCGCCAGCAGCCAAGGGGCGGGACAGGAGAGGATTAATGGCTACACCTTC
CASSQGAGQERINGYTF
>-|TRBV5-6|TRBJ1-2|TRBD1
TGTGCCAGCAGCTTGGCCGGACCGGGACAGGGGGCGAATGGCTACACCTTC
CASSLAGPGQGANGYTF
>-|TRBV4-2|TRBJ1-2|-
TGTGCCAGCAGCCACGCCGACGAGAGGAAAGGGACCTATGGCTACACCTTC
CASSHADERKGTYGYTF
>medium-sized|TRBV27|TRBJ1-1|TRBD1
TGTGCCAGCTGTAGACAGGGATTATGGAACACTGAAGCTTTCTTT
CASCRQGLWNTEAFF
>-|TRBV13|TRBJ1-1|TRBD1
TGTGCCAGCGTCAGGGGGGGCGGCACTGAAGCTTTCTTT
CASVRGGGTEAFF
>-|TRBV2|TRBJ1-3|-
TGTGCCAGCAGTGATGGGCAGGGCTCTGGAAACACCATATATTTT
CASSDGQGSGNTIYF
>-|TRBV9|TRBJ2-1|TRBD1
TGTGCCAGCAGCGAGGCCCTGGGGGCAGGGGGATACAATGAGCAGTTCTTC
CASSEALGAGGYNEQFF
>few|TRBV1|TRBJ1-6|-
TGCACCAGCAGCCCTAAAGGGGCCCATCGCGGAAGGGGGAGGGAATCACCCCTCCACTTT
CTSSPKGAHRGRGRESPLHF
>-|TRBV30|TRBJ1-1|-
TGTGCCTGGAGTGAGGACAGAATTATTGAAGCTTTCTTT
CAWSEDRIIEAFF
>-|TRBV7-7|TRBJ2-3|-
TGTGCTAGCAGCCTCACCGGACAGCACACAGATACGCAGTATTTT
CASSLTGQHTDTQYF
>-|TRBV7-2|TRBJ1-5|-
TGTGCCAGCACCTGGTCCGGGGGGATCAATCAGCCCCAGCATTTT
CASTWSGGINQPQHF
>-|TRBV10-3|TRBJ2-7|-
TGTGCCGCCCAGGGGACAAGCTCCTACGAGCAGTACTTC
CAAQGTSSYEQYF
>-|TRBV27|TRBJ2-1|TRBD2
TGTGCCAGCAGCTTACCGGGACTAGCGGGGGGCGGGAATGAGCAGTTCTTC
CASSLPGLAGGGNEQFF
>once|TRBV28|TRBJ2-7|TRBD1
TGTGCCAGCAGTCCAACCGGGACAGGGATCTACGAGCAGTACTTC
CASSPTGTGIYEQYF
>-|TRBV14|TRBJ2-6|-
TGTGCCAGCAGCCCGAACTCTGGGGCCAACGTCCTGACTTTC
CASSPNSGANVLTF
>once|TRBV5-1|TRBJ2-2|-
TGCGCCAGCAGCTTAACAGCACCCTTGAACACCGGGGAGCTGTTTTTT
CASSLTAPLNTGELFF
>few|TRBV19|TRBJ2-2|TRBD1
TGTGCCAGTAGGACCCGGGACAGGGGATTTGCCGGGGAGCTGTTTTTT
CASRTRDRGFAGELFF
>-|TRBV19|TRBJ2-4|TRBD1
TGTGCCAGTAGTATCGGAATCACAGGGGGCTACCGCATTCAGTACTTC
CASSIGITGGYRIQYF
>-|TRBV18|TRBJ2-5|-
TGTGCCAGCTCACCACGTGCTGGGGAGACCCAGTACTTC
CASSPRAGETQYF
>-|TRBV7-8|TRBJ2-4|-
TGTGCCAGCAGCTTTGTTGGCGGATCTCAGTACTTC
CASSFVGGSQYF
>-|TRBV5-4|TRBJ2-3|-
TGTGCCAGCAGCCCTACTTCAGGGAGCACAGATACGCAGTATTTT
CASSPTSGSTDTQYF
>few|TRBV28|TRBJ2-7|-
TGTGCCAGCAGTTCGGACAGCAGCTACGAGCAGTACTTC
CASSSDSSYEQYF
>-|TRBV28|TRBJ2-2|-
TGTGCCAGCAGGGAGGGGAACACCGGGGAGCTGTTTTTT
CASREGNTGELFF
>few|TRBV28|TRBJ1-1|-
TGTGCCAGCAGTTTATTATTTGGCAGCAGGGCTTTCTTT
CASSLLFGSRAFF
>few|TRBV19|TRBJ1-1|-
TGTGCCAGTAGCCCCGTTTTTGCTTTGAACACTGAAGCTTTCTTT
CASSPVFALNTEAFF
>-|TRBV6-1|TRBJ2-5|TRBD1
TGTGCCAGCAGTGGGGCAGGGGGTGTCCAAGAGACCCAGTACTTC
CASSGAGGVQETQYF
>few|TRBV6-5|TRBJ1-6|-
TGTGCCAGCAGAATGGATGCCCCGGCACCCCTCCACTTT
CASRMDAPAPLHF
>-|TRBV7-2|TRBJ2-6|-
TGTGCCAGCAGCTTAGTCGGGGGGCAGGCTGGGGCCAACGTCCTGACTTTC
CASSLVGGQAGANVLTF